This entry describes one TCR beta chain. These data come from a study of identical twins. With 5 bases clipped from V and 6 bases from J, the junction kept 8 bases outside the gene matches. Germline CDR1 is MNHEY and CDR2 is SVGEGT. The length of the CDR3 is 15 residues. One entry per CDR3 protein results from TCRdb running MiXCR on the 5' RACE reads. Among roughly 720,000 distinct CDR3 sequences listed, roughly 18% were seen once. The same sample was also studied in work on T cells expressing NK-cell markers.

V usage is TRBV6-2 or TRBV6-3 and J usage is TRBJ2-7; 12 positions match TRBD2. The sequence was collected from a woman aged 18-30 years in good health. The sequenced material came from PBMCs. CDR3 nucleotide sequence: TGTGCCAGCAGTACGGCTAGCGGGAGGGTCGGCGAGCAGTACTTC. This gives the protein CASSTASGRVGEQYF.